The text below deals with one TCR beta chain. The antigen remains undetermined. These data belong to a study of cytomegalovirus exposure and HLA in healthy donors. Study-wide context: Previous work identified roughly 120 million unique TCR beta sequences from around 170 million T cells.

PCR employed 60 Vbeta and 13 Jbeta primers. Sequencing was performed with immunoSEQ multiplex PCR; in TCRdb, only in-frame clones are kept and a portion is missing. The table has 65,000 to 85,000 clones, about nine tenths seen once. The study's findings and limits: Later analysis associated a missense DCLRE1C variant with TCR beta V- and J-gene trimming. In a later analysis, a genetic analysis reported fewer productive-TCR N-insertions in an Asian-associated ancestry cluster than the cohort average.

This receptor was identified in a young woman in good health and CMV-seronegative. Sequenced: PBMCs.

CDR3 amino acids: CASSPEAGMDGYTF. DNA for the CDR3: TGCGCCAGCAGCCCGGAAGCAGGGATGGATGGCTACACCTTC. The gene calls are TRBV5-1 and TRBJ1-2, with D possibly matching TRBD1 (5 bases). Germline V CDR1 and CDR2: SGHRS, YFSETQ. CDR3 length: 14 amino acids. V was clipped by 4 bases and J by 6 bases, with 16 bases between them.